This TCR beta chain stems from a study of T cells in Graves' hyperthyroidism and ophthalmopathy. In the study overall: Pretreatment peripheral blood was obtained at initial diagnosis. Study outcomes and limitations: Most thyroid clonotypes expanded above 0.001 were also detected in blood. Model output signaled ophthalmopathy a median around 6.9 months ahead of onset.

Exclusion of patients followed from uncontrolled infection, other autoimmune disease, pregnancy or lactation. About this clonotype itself: Its antigen is not identified.

V lost 5 bases, J lost 6 bases, and 8 bases stayed unmatched. The CDR3 spans 15 residues. Germline CDR1 and CDR2: SGHVS and FQNEAQ. It was RNA transcripts that yielded the amplified TCR beta CDR3 regions. The primer set for the first-round RT-PCR of the TCR CDR3 was HTBI. TCRdb itself ran the multiplex PCR reads through MiXCR, one entry per CDR3 protein. Among fewer than 800,000 distinct CDR3 sequences, 16% were seen once, and the ten largest hold around 8.1%. The chain employs TRBV7-8 and TRBJ1-5; 9 bases are a match to TRBD1. This receptor was taken from a man aged 18 to 35 with Graves' hyperthyroidism. The sample taken for sequencing was blood. DNA for the CDR3: TGTGCCAGCAGCACCTACAGGGGGCAAGGTCAGCCCCAGCATTTT. Protein sequence: CASSTYRGQGQPQHF.